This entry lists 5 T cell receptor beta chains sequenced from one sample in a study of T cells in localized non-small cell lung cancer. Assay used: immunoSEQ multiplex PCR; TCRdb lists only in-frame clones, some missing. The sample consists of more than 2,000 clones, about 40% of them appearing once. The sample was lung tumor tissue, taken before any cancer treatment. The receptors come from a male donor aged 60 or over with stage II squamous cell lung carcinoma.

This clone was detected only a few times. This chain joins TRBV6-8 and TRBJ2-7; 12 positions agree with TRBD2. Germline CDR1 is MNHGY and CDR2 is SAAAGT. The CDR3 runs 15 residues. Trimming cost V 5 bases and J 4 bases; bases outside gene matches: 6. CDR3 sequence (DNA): TGTGCCAGCAGTCCTAGCGGGAGGGCCTGGTACGAGCAGTACTTC. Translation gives CASSPSGRAWYEQYF.

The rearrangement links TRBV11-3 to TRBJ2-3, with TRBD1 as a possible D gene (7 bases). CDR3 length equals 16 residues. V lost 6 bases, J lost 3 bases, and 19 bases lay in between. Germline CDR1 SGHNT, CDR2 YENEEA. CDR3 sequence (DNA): TGTGCCAGCAGACGCCCGCGACAGGGAGGAACAGATACGCAGTATTTT. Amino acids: CASRRPRQGGTDTQYF.

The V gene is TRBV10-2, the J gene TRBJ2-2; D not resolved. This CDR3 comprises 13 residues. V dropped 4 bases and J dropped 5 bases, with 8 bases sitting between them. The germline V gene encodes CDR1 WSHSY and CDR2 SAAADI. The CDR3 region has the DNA TGCGCCAGCAGTGCCTCCGGGACCGGGGAGCTGTTTTTT. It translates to CASSASGTGELFF.

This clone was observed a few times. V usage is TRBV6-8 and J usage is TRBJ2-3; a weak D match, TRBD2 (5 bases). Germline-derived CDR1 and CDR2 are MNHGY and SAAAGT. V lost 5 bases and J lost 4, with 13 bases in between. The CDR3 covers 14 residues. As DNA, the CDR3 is TGTGCCAGCAGTGACGGTAGCGAGCCAGATACGCAGTATTTT. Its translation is CASSDGSEPDTQYF.

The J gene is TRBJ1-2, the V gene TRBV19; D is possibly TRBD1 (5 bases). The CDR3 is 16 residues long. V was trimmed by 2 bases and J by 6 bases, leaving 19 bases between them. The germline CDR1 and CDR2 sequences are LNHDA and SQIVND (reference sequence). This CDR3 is CASSIWWGATEDGYTF. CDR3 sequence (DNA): TGTGCCAGTAGTATATGGTGGGGCGCAACTGAGGATGGCTACACCTTC.